In its sample, the clone carrying this TCR beta chain was seen a few times. Antigen unknown. This entry comes from a study of blood T cells in healthy people across ages. Study-level background: Through template switching, about one barcoded beta molecule was captured per two T cells, as measured in model experiments.

General observations from the study: The study lacked donor CMV status, which possibly confounded expanded clonotype changes.

The use of a sample-barcoded 5' primer and a J-beta primer mix characterized a second PCR of roughly 6 to 11 cycles. TCRdb re-derived calls from the 5' RACE reads in MiXCR, one entry per CDR3 protein. This sample has more than 900,000 distinct CDR3 sequences, with roughly 29% found just once. The sample was also reused in another study, on T cells of mothers and their children. That paper states: Roughly 6 children and their three healthy Caucasian mothers were the donors. Slightly higher overlap, not significant, was seen in related mother-child pairs than in unrelated pairs.

The sequence derives from a middle-aged woman in good health. The sample comprised blood.

CDR3 in DNA: TGCGCCAGCAGCCAGGAATACAGGGCCTTTTCCTACGAGCAGTACTTC. Translation gives CASSQEYRAFSYEQYF. The V and J genes are TRBV4-1 and TRBJ2-7; a weak D match, TRBD1 (6 bases). The germline CDR1 and CDR2 sequences are MGHRA and YSYEKL. V was clipped by 3 bases and J by 1 base, with 16 bases between them. The CDR3 sequence is 16 residues long.